Given below is one TCR beta chain in context. Its binding antigen is unknown. No base quality information exists; no much larger clone differs at one position. The library relied on the immunoSEQ multiplex PCR assay. TCRdb provides this immuneACCESS table in a form limited to in-frame rearrangements. Some clones are lacking; in checked studies, under half of them reflect an unresolved V gene, and why the rest are absent is not known. The sample table lists 110,000 to 150,000 clones, approximately 94% of them with a count of one. The biggest ten clones account for roughly 14% of the sample. These data originate in a study of control samples from healthy donors and cancer patients (dated by TCRdb to 2018 to 2021). From cysteine to phenylalanine, the CDR3 is 14 amino acids long. Here the CDR3 DNA is all that survives: 42 bases in frame from base 1. CDR1 and CDR2, per the germline V gene, are MNHEY and SVGAGI. Deletion took 6 bases off V and 0 bases off J, with a span of 9 bases between the germline ends.

The sequence came from a man between 40 and 49 years old in good health. The chain links TRBV6-5 with TRBJ1-5; TRBD1 might be the D gene, on 6 matching bases. Source material: blood. The CDR3 sequence is CASSRTDSNQPQHF. At the DNA level, the sequence is TGTGCCAGCAGCCGGACAGATAGCAATCAGCCCCAGCATTTT.